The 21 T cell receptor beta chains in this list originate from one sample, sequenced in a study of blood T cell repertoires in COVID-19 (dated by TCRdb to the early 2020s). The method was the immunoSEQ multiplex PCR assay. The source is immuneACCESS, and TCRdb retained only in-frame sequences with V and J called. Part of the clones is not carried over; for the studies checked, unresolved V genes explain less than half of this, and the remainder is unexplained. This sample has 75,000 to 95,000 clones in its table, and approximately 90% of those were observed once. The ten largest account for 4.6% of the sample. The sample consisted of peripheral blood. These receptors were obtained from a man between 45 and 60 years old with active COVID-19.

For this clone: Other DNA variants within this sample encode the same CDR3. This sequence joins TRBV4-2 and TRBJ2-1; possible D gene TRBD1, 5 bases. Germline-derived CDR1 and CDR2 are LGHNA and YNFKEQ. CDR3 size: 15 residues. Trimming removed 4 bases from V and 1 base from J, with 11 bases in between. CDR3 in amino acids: CASSPRTGSYNEQFF. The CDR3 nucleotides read TGTGCCAGCAGCCCCCGCACAGGATCCTACAATGAGCAGTTCTTC.

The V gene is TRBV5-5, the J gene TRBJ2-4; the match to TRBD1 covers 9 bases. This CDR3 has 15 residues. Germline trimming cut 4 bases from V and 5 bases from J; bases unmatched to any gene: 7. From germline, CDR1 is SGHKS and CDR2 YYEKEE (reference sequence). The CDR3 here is CASSPTGGQQNIQYF. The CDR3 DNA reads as TGTGCCAGCAGCCCGACAGGGGGACAACAAAACATTCAGTACTTC.

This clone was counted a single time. Here the CDR3 DNA reads TGCGCCAGCAGCTCATCAGGGGGCTATGGCTACACCTTC. Residues: CASSSSGGYGYTF. The V call is TRBV5-1, the J call TRBJ1-2; TRBD1 matches at 7 bases. The CDR3 totals 13 residues. The V segment lost 3 bases and the J segment 4 bases; nucleotides outside the gene matches: 3. Germline loops: CDR1 SGHRS, CDR2 YFSETQ.

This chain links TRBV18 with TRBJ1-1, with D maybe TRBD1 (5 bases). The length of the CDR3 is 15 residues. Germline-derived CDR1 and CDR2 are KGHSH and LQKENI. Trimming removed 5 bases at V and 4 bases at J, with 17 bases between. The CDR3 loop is CASSVPVGGSTEAFF. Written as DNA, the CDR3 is TGTGCCAGCTCAGTGCCGGTGGGGGGTTCCACTGAAGCTTTCTTT.

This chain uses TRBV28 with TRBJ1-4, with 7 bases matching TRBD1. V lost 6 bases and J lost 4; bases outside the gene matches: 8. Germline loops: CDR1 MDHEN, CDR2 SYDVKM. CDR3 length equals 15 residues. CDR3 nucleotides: TGTGCCAGCAGCCAAACAGGGGATAATAATGAAAAACTGTTTTTT. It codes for CASSQTGDNNEKLFF.

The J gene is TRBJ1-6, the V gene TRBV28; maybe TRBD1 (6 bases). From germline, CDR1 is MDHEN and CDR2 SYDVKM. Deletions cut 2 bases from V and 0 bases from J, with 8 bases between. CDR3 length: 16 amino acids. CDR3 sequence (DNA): TGTGCCAGCAGTTTAGTGGACAGCTCCTATAATTCACCCCTCCACTTT. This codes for CASSLVDSSYNSPLHF.

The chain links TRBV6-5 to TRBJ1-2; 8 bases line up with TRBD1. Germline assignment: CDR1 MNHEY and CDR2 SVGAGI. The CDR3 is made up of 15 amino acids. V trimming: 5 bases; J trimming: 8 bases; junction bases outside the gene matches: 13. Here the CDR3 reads CASSTRTGKAGGYTF. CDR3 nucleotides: TGTGCCAGCAGTACCCGGACAGGGAAGGCTGGGGGCTACACCTTC.

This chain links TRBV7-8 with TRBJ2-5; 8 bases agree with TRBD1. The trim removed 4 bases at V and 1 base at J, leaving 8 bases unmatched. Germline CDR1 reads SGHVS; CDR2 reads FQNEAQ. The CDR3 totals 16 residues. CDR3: CASSSPSTGAQETQYF. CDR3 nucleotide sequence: TGTGCCAGCAGCTCCCCGTCGACAGGGGCCCAAGAGACCCAGTACTTC.

The CDR3 protein is CATSVGGSYGYTF. CDR3 in DNA: TGTGCCACCAGTGTTGGCGGGTCCTATGGCTACACCTTC. V and J are TRBV24-1 and TRBJ1-2; unclear D gene. This CDR3 spans 13 amino acids. V gave up 5 bases and J gave up 4 bases, with 10 bases separating them. Germline CDR1 reads KGHDR; CDR2 reads SFDVKD.

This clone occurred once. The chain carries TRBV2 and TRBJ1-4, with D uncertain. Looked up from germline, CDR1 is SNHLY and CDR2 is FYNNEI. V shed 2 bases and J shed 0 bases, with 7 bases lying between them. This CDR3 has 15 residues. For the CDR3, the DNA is TGTGCCAGCAGTGAAATGGAGGCAACTAATGAAAAACTGTTTTTT. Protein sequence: CASSEMEATNEKLFF.

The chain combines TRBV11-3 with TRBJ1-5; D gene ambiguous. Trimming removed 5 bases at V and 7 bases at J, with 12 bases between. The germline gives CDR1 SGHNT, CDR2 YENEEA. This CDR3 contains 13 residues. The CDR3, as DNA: TGTGCCAGCAGCCAGACTGAGCGGCAGCCCCAGCATTTT. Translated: CASSQTERQPQHF.

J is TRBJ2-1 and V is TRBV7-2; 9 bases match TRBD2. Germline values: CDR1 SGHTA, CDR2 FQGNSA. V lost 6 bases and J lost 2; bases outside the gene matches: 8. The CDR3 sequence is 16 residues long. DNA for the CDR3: TGTGCCAGCAGAACTTTTAGCGGGAGAGCCTACAATGAGCAGTTCTTC. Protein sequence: CASRTFSGRAYNEQFF.

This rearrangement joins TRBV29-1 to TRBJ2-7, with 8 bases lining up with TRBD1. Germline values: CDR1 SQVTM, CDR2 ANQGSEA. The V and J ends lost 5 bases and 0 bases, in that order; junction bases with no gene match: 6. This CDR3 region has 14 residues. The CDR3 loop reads CSVLTGTGSYEQYF. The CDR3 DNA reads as TGCAGCGTTCTAACCGGGACAGGCTCCTACGAGCAGTACTTC.

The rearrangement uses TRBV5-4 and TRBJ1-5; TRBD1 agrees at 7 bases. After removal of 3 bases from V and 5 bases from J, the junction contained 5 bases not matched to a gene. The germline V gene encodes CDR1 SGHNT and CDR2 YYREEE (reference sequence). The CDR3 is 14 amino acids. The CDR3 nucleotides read TGTGCCAGCAGCTCGCAGGGGGTGGATCAGCCCCAGCATTTT. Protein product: CASSSQGVDQPQHF.

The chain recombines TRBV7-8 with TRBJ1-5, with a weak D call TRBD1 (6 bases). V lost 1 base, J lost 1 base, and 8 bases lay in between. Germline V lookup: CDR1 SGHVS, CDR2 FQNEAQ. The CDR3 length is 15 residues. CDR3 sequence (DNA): TGTGCCAGCAGCTTAGGGACAGTCAGCAATCAGCCCCAGCATTTT. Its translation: CASSLGTVSNQPQHF. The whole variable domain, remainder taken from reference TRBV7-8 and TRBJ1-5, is GAGVSQSPRYKVAKRGQDVALRCDPISGHVSLFWYQQALGQGPEFLTYFQNEAQLDKSGLPSDRFFAERPEGSVSTLKIQRTQQEDSAVYLCASSLGTVSNQPQHFGDGTRLSIL.

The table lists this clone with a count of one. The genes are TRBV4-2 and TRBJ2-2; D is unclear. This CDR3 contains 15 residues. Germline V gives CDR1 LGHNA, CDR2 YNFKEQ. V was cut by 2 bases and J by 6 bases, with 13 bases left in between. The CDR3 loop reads CASSQSGTASGELFF. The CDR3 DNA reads TGTGCCAGCAGCCAAAGTGGTACTGCGTCCGGGGAGCTGTTTTTT.

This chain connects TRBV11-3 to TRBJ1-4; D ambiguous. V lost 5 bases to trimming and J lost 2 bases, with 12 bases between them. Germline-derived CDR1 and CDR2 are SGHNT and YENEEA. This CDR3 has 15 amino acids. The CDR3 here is CASSRDIGTNEKLFF. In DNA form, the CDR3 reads TGTGCCAGCAGCAGAGACATTGGGACTAATGAAAAACTGTTTTTT.

As DNA, the CDR3 is TGTGCCAGCAGTTTCGACAGGTTGTACACTGAAGCTTTCTTT. Translation gives CASSFDRLYTEAFF. The rearrangement joins TRBV28 to TRBJ1-1; possible D gene TRBD1, 6 bases. Looked up from germline, CDR1 is MDHEN and CDR2 is SYDVKM. The V gene lost 3 bases and the J gene lost 3 bases, with 11 bases spanning the gap. The CDR3 totals 14 residues. The whole variable domain, filled in from reference TRBV28 and TRBJ1-1, reads DVKVTQSSRYLVKRTGEKVFLECVQDMDHENMFWYRQDPGLGLRLIYFSYDVKMKEKGDIPEGYSVSREKKERFSLILESASTNQTSMYLCASSFDRLYTEAFFGQGTRLTVV.

The CDR3 sequence: CASSLFYGDSNYEQYF. The CDR3 region has the DNA TGTGCCAGCAGTTTATTTTACGGGGACTCAAACTACGAGCAGTACTTC. The rearrangement uses TRBV28 and TRBJ2-7, with a tentative D call TRBD2 (6 bases). The ends were cut back, 1 base at V and 3 bases at J, with 16 bases in the middle. Per the germline V gene, CDR1 is MDHEN and CDR2 is SYDVKM. The CDR3 contains 16 residues.

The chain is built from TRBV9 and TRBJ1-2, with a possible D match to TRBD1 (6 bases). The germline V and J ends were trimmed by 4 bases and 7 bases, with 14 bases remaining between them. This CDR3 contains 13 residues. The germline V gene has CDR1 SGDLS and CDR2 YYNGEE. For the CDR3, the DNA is TGTGCCAGCAGCCCACAGGGAGACGGTGGCTACACCTTC. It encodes CASSPQGDGGYTF.

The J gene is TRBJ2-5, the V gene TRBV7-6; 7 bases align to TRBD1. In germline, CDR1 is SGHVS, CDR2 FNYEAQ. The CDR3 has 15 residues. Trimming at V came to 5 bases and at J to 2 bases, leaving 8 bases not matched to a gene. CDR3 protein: CASSPRGTEQETQYF. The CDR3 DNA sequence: TGTGCCAGCAGCCCTAGGGGGACAGAACAAGAGACCCAGTACTTC.